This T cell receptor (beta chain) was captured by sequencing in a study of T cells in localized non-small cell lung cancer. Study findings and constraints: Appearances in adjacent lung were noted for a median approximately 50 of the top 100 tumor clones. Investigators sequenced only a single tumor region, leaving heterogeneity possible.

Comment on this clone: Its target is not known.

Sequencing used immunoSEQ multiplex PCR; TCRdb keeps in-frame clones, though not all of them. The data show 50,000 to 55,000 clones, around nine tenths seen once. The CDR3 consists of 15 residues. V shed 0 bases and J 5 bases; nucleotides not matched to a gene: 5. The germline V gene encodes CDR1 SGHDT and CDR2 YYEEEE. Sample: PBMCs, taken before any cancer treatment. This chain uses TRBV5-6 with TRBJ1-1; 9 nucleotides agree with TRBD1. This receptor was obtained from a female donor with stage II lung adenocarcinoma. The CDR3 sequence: CASSLDRGLYTEAFF. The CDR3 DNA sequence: TGTGCCAGCAGCTTGGACAGGGGGCTGTATACTGAAGCTTTCTTT.